These T cell receptor beta chains were read from a single sample in a study of early T cells in non-severe SARS-CoV-2 infection. TCRdb reprocessed the 5' RACE reads via MiXCR and lists one record per CDR3 protein. Found here are tens of thousands of distinct CDR3 sequences, 12% of them singletons; the top ten hold around 4%. The material sequenced was whole blood. Every receptor here comes from an adult who was a healthcare worker with PCR-confirmed SARS-CoV-2 infection or an uninfected control (not recorded which). Each CDR3 is given with its conserved first and last residue. A D gene is named only where the DNA matches it firmly. Size values are once, few and many counts, or a class for expanded clones, and some rows have none.

J gene: TRBJ2-7; V gene: TRBV28; D gene: NA; clone size: once; CDR3 DNA: TGTGCCAGCAGTTCACGACAGCCCGAGCAGTACTTC; CDR3 protein: CASSSRQPEQYF
J gene: TRBJ2-3; V gene: TRBV7-9; D gene: NA; clone size: many; CDR3 DNA: TGTGCCAGCAGCCCGGGGGGCCCAGATACGCAGTATTTT; CDR3 protein: CASSPGGPDTQYF
J gene: TRBJ2-7; V gene: TRBV7-9; D gene: NA; clone size: many; CDR3 DNA: TGTGCCAGCAGCGTTAGTAGCCTCTACGAGCAGTACTTC; CDR3 protein: CASSVSSLYEQYF
J gene: TRBJ2-7; V gene: TRBV20-1; D gene: TRBD1; clone size: many; CDR3 DNA: TGCAGTGCTATAACAGGGGGCGTGGGGTACGAGCAGTACTTC; CDR3 protein: CSAITGGVGYEQYF
J gene: TRBJ2-2; V gene: TRBV28; D gene: TRBD1; clone size: many; CDR3 DNA: TGTGCCAGCAGTTCGGGACAGGGGAACACCGGGGAGCTGTTTTTT; CDR3 protein: CASSSGQGNTGELFF
J gene: TRBJ2-3; V gene: TRBV7-2; D gene: NA; clone size: few; CDR3 DNA: TGTGCCAGCAGTCCCCGTGGGGGAGATACGCAGTATTTT; CDR3 protein: CASSPRGGDTQYF
J gene: TRBJ1-1; V gene: TRBV29-1; D gene: NA; clone size: few; CDR3 DNA: TGCAGCGTTGACAGGCAGGGATTCGCTGAAGCTTTCTTT; CDR3 protein: CSVDRQGFAEAFF
J gene: TRBJ1-5; V gene: TRBV10-1; D gene: NA; clone size: many; CDR3 DNA: TGCGCCAGCAGTGAGGGGGTATATCAGCCCCAGCATTTT; CDR3 protein: CASSEGVYQPQHF
J gene: TRBJ2-2; V gene: TRBV14; D gene: NA; clone size: NA; CDR3 DNA: TGTGCCAGCAGCCAAGGCCCCTCCGGGGGGAACACCGGGGAGCTGTTTTTT; CDR3 protein: CASSQGPSGGNTGELFF
J gene: TRBJ1-2; V gene: TRBV19; D gene: NA; clone size: many; CDR3 DNA: TGTGCCAGTAGCTCCAGGGGCCCCCCGTATGGCTACACCTTC; CDR3 protein: CASSSRGPPYGYTF
J gene: TRBJ2-1; V gene: TRBV7-9; D gene: NA; clone size: many; CDR3 DNA: TGTGCCAGCAGCGCGGGGACCTGGGAGTTCTTC; CDR3 protein: CASSAGTWEFF
J gene: TRBJ2-7; V gene: TRBV12-3/TRBV12-4; D gene: TRBD1; clone size: few; CDR3 DNA: TGTGCCAGCAGAGCTACGACGGGACAGGGAGTGAGGGAGCAGTACTTC; CDR3 protein: CASRATTGQGVREQYF
J gene: TRBJ2-1; V gene: TRBV7-8; D gene: TRBD2; clone size: many; CDR3 DNA: TGTGCCAGCAGCTTAGAAGGGACTAGCGGGGCCCTCTGGGATGAGCAGTTCTTC; CDR3 protein: CASSLEGTSGALWDEQFF
J gene: TRBJ2-1; V gene: TRBV20-1; D gene: TRBD2; clone size: few; CDR3 DNA: TGCAGTGCTAGAAAGACTAGCGGGTTCGATGAGCAGTTCTTC; CDR3 protein: CSARKTSGFDEQFF
J gene: TRBJ1-4; V gene: TRBV29-1; D gene: NA; clone size: NA; CDR3 DNA: TGCAGCGTAATCAAGGGGGGCGAAAAACAGTTTTTT; CDR3 protein: CSVIKGGEKQFF
J gene: TRBJ1-6; V gene: TRBV27; D gene: NA; clone size: many; CDR3 DNA: TGTGCCAGCAGTTTACGGAATTCACCCCTCCACTTT; CDR3 protein: CASSLRNSPLHF
J gene: TRBJ2-3; V gene: TRBV6-1; D gene: TRBD2; clone size: NA; CDR3 DNA: TGTGCCAGCAGTGAAGGGCAACAGCGGGGAGATACGCAGTATTTT; CDR3 protein: CASSEGQQRGDTQYF
J gene: TRBJ2-1; V gene: TRBV20-1; D gene: TRBD2; clone size: many; CDR3 DNA: TGCAGTGCTAGAGAGGGTAGCGGGGACTACAATGAGCAGTTCTTC; CDR3 protein: CSAREGSGDYNEQFF
J gene: TRBJ2-1; V gene: TRBV10-3; D gene: NA; clone size: many; CDR3 DNA: TGTGCCATCAGACCCACCGGGACTCCCTACAATGAGCAGTTCTTC; CDR3 protein: CAIRPTGTPYNEQFF
J gene: TRBJ2-1; V gene: TRBV18; D gene: TRBD1; clone size: many; CDR3 DNA: TGTGCCAGCTCACCCCAGGGGGTAGGGTACAATGAGCAGTTCTTC; CDR3 protein: CASSPQGVGYNEQFF
J gene: TRBJ2-7; V gene: TRBV21-1; D gene: NA; clone size: many; CDR3 DNA: TGTGCCAGCGGGACATTAAACTTCTCCTACGAGCAGTACTTC; CDR3 protein: CASGTLNFSYEQYF
J gene: TRBJ2-1; V gene: TRBV5-1; D gene: TRBD1; clone size: many; CDR3 DNA: TGCGCCAGCAGCTTAGACAGGGGCTCCTACAATGAGCAGTTCTTC; CDR3 protein: CASSLDRGSYNEQFF
J gene: TRBJ1-1; V gene: TRBV30; D gene: TRBD1; clone size: few; CDR3 DNA: TGTGCCTGGAGTCGGACAGGGACGAACACTGAAGCTTTCTTT; CDR3 protein: CAWSRTGTNTEAFF
J gene: TRBJ2-2; V gene: TRBV12-3/TRBV12-4; D gene: NA; clone size: NA; CDR3 DNA: TGTGCCAGCAGGAGGGCTGGGAACACCGGGGAGCTGTTTTTT; CDR3 protein: CASRRAGNTGELFF
J gene: TRBJ2-1; V gene: TRBV28; D gene: TRBD2; clone size: many; CDR3 DNA: TGTGCCAGCATCGGACTAGCGGGGTACAATGAGCAGTTCTTC; CDR3 protein: CASIGLAGYNEQFF
J gene: TRBJ1-1; V gene: TRBV7-2; D gene: NA; clone size: many; CDR3 DNA: TGTGCCAGCAGCTTAGACCCGAACACTGAAGCTTTCTTT; CDR3 protein: CASSLDPNTEAFF
J gene: TRBJ2-2; V gene: TRBV2; D gene: NA; clone size: many; CDR3 DNA: TGTGCCAGCAGTGATCAGGGGTCCGGGGAGCTGTTTTTT; CDR3 protein: CASSDQGSGELFF
J gene: TRBJ1-4; V gene: TRBV20-1; D gene: TRBD1; clone size: NA; CDR3 DNA: TGCAGTGCTAGAGATCTCCGGACAGGGGATGACGAAAAACTGTTTTTT; CDR3 protein: CSARDLRTGDDEKLFF
J gene: TRBJ2-7; V gene: TRBV6-1; D gene: NA; clone size: NA; CDR3 DNA: TGTGCCAGCAGTGAACGAGAACAGTGGTACTTC; CDR3 protein: CASSEREQWYF
J gene: TRBJ2-7; V gene: TRBV15; D gene: TRBD2; clone size: few; CDR3 DNA: TGTGCCACCGCTCCCCGGGGGGCCTACGAGCAGTACTTC; CDR3 protein: CATAPRGAYEQYF
J gene: TRBJ2-7; V gene: TRBV6-1; D gene: TRBD2; clone size: NA; CDR3 DNA: TGTGCCAGCAGTTTGCGCCTAGCGGGAGAACACGAGCAGTACTTC; CDR3 protein: CASSLRLAGEHEQYF
J gene: TRBJ2-2; V gene: TRBV29-1; D gene: NA; clone size: NA; CDR3 DNA: TGCAGCGTTAATCGGGATTCCGGGGAGCTGTTTTTT; CDR3 protein: CSVNRDSGELFF
J gene: TRBJ1-1; V gene: TRBV20-1; D gene: NA; clone size: many; CDR3 DNA: TGCAGTGCCTGGTGGGGGAACACTGAAGCTTTCTTT; CDR3 protein: CSAWWGNTEAFF
J gene: TRBJ2-1; V gene: TRBV3-1; D gene: NA; clone size: NA; CDR3 DNA: TGTGCCAGCAGCCAAGATGAGGACTACTCCTACAATGAGCAGTTCTTC; CDR3 protein: CASSQDEDYSYNEQFF
J gene: TRBJ2-7; V gene: TRBV3-1; D gene: NA; clone size: few; CDR3 DNA: TGTGCCAGCAGCCAAGGCCGGGCGGTCTACGAGCAGTACTTC; CDR3 protein: CASSQGRAVYEQYF
J gene: TRBJ2-7; V gene: TRBV20-1; D gene: TRBD1; clone size: NA; CDR3 DNA: TGCAGTGCTAGAGACTGGGACAGGCGAACCTACGAGCAGTACTTC; CDR3 protein: CSARDWDRRTYEQYF
J gene: TRBJ2-3; V gene: TRBV5-1; D gene: TRBD2; clone size: NA; CDR3 DNA: TGCGCCAGCAGCCCCCGGACTAGCCGTACAGATACGCAGTATTTT; CDR3 protein: CASSPRTSRTDTQYF
J gene: TRBJ2-7; V gene: TRBV7-9; D gene: NA; clone size: NA; CDR3 DNA: TGTGCCAGCAGCTTTACGGGACGGAGTCGCTACGAGCAGTACTTC; CDR3 protein: CASSFTGRSRYEQYF
J gene: TRBJ1-2; V gene: TRBV20-1; D gene: NA; clone size: many; CDR3 DNA: TGCAGTGCTAGTCCCCCTAGAGGGCCGGGAGGAGGCTACACCTTC; CDR3 protein: CSASPPRGPGGGYTF
J gene: TRBJ2-7; V gene: TRBV28; D gene: TRBD1; clone size: few; CDR3 DNA: TGTGCCAGCAGTCGGACAGGGCGAGAATACGAGCAGTACTTC; CDR3 protein: CASSRTGREYEQYF
J gene: TRBJ2-3; V gene: TRBV6-1; D gene: NA; clone size: many; CDR3 DNA: TGTGCCAGCACCCTCGACTCGTATGCCCCCACAGATACGCAGTATTTT; CDR3 protein: CASTLDSYAPTDTQYF